This TCR beta chain was obtained from a study of blood T cell repertoires in COVID-19 (dated by TCRdb to about 2020). Regarding the complete study: Samples covering the acute and convalescent phases of COVID-19 were provided by collaborators in the United States, Italy and Spain. The repertoires were made available in a free public database intended to serve as a resource for research on the immune response to SARS-CoV-2. The samples were drawn from two sources: the first 160 participants of the ongoing ImmuneRACE study, and 1,254 subjects contributed by 6 global collaborators. A de-identified subject ID, COVID-19 status, age in years and sex were almost always included in the sample metadata. The material from the prospective study consisted of cDNA or gDNA derived from T cells, B-cell-depleted T cells, or PBMCs. Where available, HLA class I and class II types were taken from metadata supplied by the sample provider and were not determined by assay-based typing. Subjects who had been exposed to COVID-19, were actively infected with it, or had recovered from it provided the deeply sampled blood TCRbeta repertoires that made up the dataset. Results the study describes overall, beyond this receptor: How much clinical and demographic metadata was included differed by source and by participant, and the metadata was provided uncurated.

CDR1 and CDR2 were assigned from the germline V gene as SGHTA and FQGNSA. V loses 6 bases, J loses 2 bases, and the germline ends lie 16 bases apart. Spanning cysteine to phenylalanine, the CDR3 consists of 15 amino acids. Only the CDR3 part of the read is kept: 45 bases, read in frame from the first base. Concerning this clone itself: Its cognate antigen has yet to be identified. No much larger clone is present one base from it, and per-base qualities are unavailable.

TCRbeta CDR3 regions were amplified from genomic DNA by means of the immunoSEQ Assay, a bias-controlled multiplex PCR. The original methods were these. Nucleated cell counts per sample were estimated from amplification of reference gene primers within the assay. To quantify the absolute abundance of each unique TCRbeta CDR3 rearrangement, sequence reads were collapsed and filtered. For each sample, productive Simpson clonality was calculated by taking the square root of Simpson's diversity index across productive rearrangements. Imported from immuneACCESS, the table was reduced by TCRdb to in-frame sequences with V and J called. These copies leave out some clones; in studies compared against another copy, an unresolved V gene accounts for under half, and the cause of the remainder is not known. V and J calls plus clone size are reproduced from that table; the DNA served to infer D and trimming. Here the sample has around 250,000 clones; 90% occur a single time. The ten most abundant clones make up about 2% of the sample.

At one collaborating source in Seattle, patients were enrolled during active infection and were followed longitudinally through the course of disease. Each collaborating institution followed its own protocols to collect whole blood in K2EDTA tubes. For TCRbeta analysis, collaborators shipped samples in one of three forms: frozen whole blood, isolated PBMCs, or DNA extracted from either of those sample types. Sequencing was done on a sample of peripheral blood. This receptor was identified in a woman aged 55 to 70 with COVID-19, enrolled during active disease. The sequence is built from TRBV7-2 and TRBJ1-1; TRBD1 is possibly the D segment (5 matching bases). The CDR3 region has the sequence CASRPAGGRNTEAFF. In nucleotide form, the sequence is TGTGCCAGCAGACCCGCTGGGGGGAGAAACACTGAAGCTTTCTTT.